This passage covers 12 T cell receptor beta chains from one sample sequenced in a study of vaccination and CD4 T cells after COVID-19. The antigens for these receptors are not known. Indicated treatment: roughly 10-day PBMC culture with coronavirus spike peptide pools or control peptides (ViraFEST assay). Oncomine TCR Beta short-read sequencing was applied to DNA from cultured CD4+ T cells. Each CDR3 protein is one row after TCRdb ran MiXCR on the PCR reads. The sample has fewer than 4,500 distinct CDR3 sequences; approximately 21% are singletons. The sample comprised CD4+ T cells from blood, cultured in vitro. The receptors shown here come from a human donor who had recovered from COVID-19.

This clonotype has only a few counts. The V call is TRBV2, the J call TRBJ2-1, with D perhaps TRBD2 (6 bases). V lost 1 base and J 4 bases, leaving 17 bases between the germline ends. CDR1 and CDR2 from the germline V gene are SNHLY and FYNNEI. The CDR3 is made up of 17 amino acids. CDR3 sequence reads: CASSEDQWGELYNEQFF. The CDR3 DNA follows: TGTGCCAGCAGTGAAGATCAGTGGGGGGAGCTATACAATGAGCAGTTCTTC.

This chain joins TRBV7-2 and TRBJ2-7; D remains unclear. Germline CDR1 is SGHTA and CDR2 is FQGNSA. V lost 3 bases to trimming and J lost 1 base, with 13 bases between them. The CDR3 sequence is 15 residues long. The CDR3 nucleotides read TGTGCCAGCAGCTTTAGTACCGGGCCGTCCTACGAGCAGTACTTC. Amino acid sequence: CASSFSTGPSYEQYF.

Only a few counts were recorded for this clonotype. The gene calls are TRBV2 and TRBJ2-3; the D is unclear. V was shortened by 11 bases and J by 2 bases, with 17 bases between the two germline ends. The CDR3 sequence is 14 residues long. CDR1 SNHLY and CDR2 FYNNEI come from the germline V gene. For the CDR3, the DNA is TGTGCCCTCAGAAGGTCGGCGCTCACAGATACGCAGTATTTT. Residues: CALRRSALTDTQYF.

This sequence joins TRBV10-2 and TRBJ1-2; the D gene is possibly TRBD1 (6 bases). V was clipped by 6 bases and J by 8 bases, with 13 bases between them. The CDR3 covers 12 residues. Germline V gene sequence: CDR1 WSHSY, CDR2 SAAADI. CDR3 amino acids: CASRGEGGGYTF. CDR3 coding DNA: TGCGCCAGCAGGGGAGAGGGGGGGGGCTACACCTTC.

This clonotype came up a few times. The chain combines TRBV6-1 with TRBJ2-5; D ambiguous. Trimming removed 2 bases from V and 5 bases from J, with 3 bases in between. The CDR3 runs 11 residues. Germline V gene lookup returns CDR1 MNHNS and CDR2 SASEGT. CDR3 amino acids: CASSETETQYF. CDR3 coding DNA: TGTGCCAGCAGTGAAACGGAGACCCAGTACTTC.

This clonotype is judged medium-sized. The chain has TRBV6-1 and TRBJ1-5; D gene uncertain. Trimming took 4 bases from V and 4 from J, leaving 14 bases between them. Germline values: CDR1 MNHNS, CDR2 SASEGT. The CDR3 totals 15 residues. CDR3 coding DNA: TGTGCCAGCAGTGCCGGACCAAGCCGGAATCAGCCCCAGCATTTT. This codes for CASSAGPSRNQPQHF.

The chain uses TRBV2 and TRBJ2-5, with 10 nucleotides matching TRBD1. The germline gives CDR1 SNHLY, CDR2 FYNNEI. V shed 6 bases, J shed 5 bases, and the junction held 3 bases outside the gene matches. CDR3 length: 13 residues. This chain's CDR3 is CASRDRGGETQYF. CDR3 nucleotide sequence: TGTGCCAGCAGGGACAGGGGGGGTGAGACCCAGTACTTC.

CDR3: CASSFRGIGQPQHF. In nucleotides, the CDR3 is TGTGCCAGCAGTTTCAGAGGTATAGGTCAGCCCCAGCATTTT. V is TRBV28 and J is TRBJ1-5, with D unresolved. The germline V gene encodes CDR1 MDHEN and CDR2 SYDVKM. CDR3 length equals 14 residues. V was pared by 3 bases and J by 6 bases, with 12 bases between.

By proportion, this clonotype is medium-sized. The chain carries TRBV20-1 and TRBJ1-6, with 8 nucleotides matching TRBD1. CDR1 and CDR2 from the germline V gene are DFQATT and SNEGSKA (reference sequence). Unmatched junction bases numbered 5, after V lost 4 bases and J lost 3 bases. The length of the CDR3 is 15 residues. The CDR3 DNA is TGCAGTGCTAATTACAGGGGGAACTATAATTCACCCCTCCACTTT. This translates into CSANYRGNYNSPLHF.

The chain is built from TRBV20-1 and TRBJ2-7; D is perhaps TRBD2 (6 bases). CDR1 and CDR2 from the germline V gene are DFQATT and SNEGSKA (reference sequence). This CDR3 has 12 amino acids. V gave up 0 bases and J gave up 5 bases, with 8 bases separating them. CDR3: CSARDWRDEQYF. CDR3 DNA sequence: TGCAGTGCTAGAGATTGGAGGGACGAGCAGTACTTC.

This clonotype has more than one count but fewer than ten. The rearrangement links TRBV29-1 to TRBJ1-1, with a possible D match to TRBD1 (6 bases). The V and J ends lost 8 bases and 1 base respectively, with 14 bases between them. CDR1 SQVTM and CDR2 ANQGSEA come from the germline V gene. CDR3 size: 13 residues. The CDR3 sequence: CSTIAGANTEAFF. The CDR3 DNA follows: TGCAGCACGATTGCAGGGGCGAACACTGAAGCTTTCTTT.

This clonotype showed up just a few times. As DNA, the CDR3 is TGTGCCTGGAGTTCGCAAGAGACCCAGTACTTC. This gives the protein CAWSSQETQYF. The chain is built from TRBV30 and TRBJ2-5; unclear D gene. CDR1 and CDR2 from the germline V gene are GTSNPN and SVGIG (reference sequence). V was pared by 2 bases and J by 2 bases, with 3 bases between. The CDR3 sequence is 11 residues long.